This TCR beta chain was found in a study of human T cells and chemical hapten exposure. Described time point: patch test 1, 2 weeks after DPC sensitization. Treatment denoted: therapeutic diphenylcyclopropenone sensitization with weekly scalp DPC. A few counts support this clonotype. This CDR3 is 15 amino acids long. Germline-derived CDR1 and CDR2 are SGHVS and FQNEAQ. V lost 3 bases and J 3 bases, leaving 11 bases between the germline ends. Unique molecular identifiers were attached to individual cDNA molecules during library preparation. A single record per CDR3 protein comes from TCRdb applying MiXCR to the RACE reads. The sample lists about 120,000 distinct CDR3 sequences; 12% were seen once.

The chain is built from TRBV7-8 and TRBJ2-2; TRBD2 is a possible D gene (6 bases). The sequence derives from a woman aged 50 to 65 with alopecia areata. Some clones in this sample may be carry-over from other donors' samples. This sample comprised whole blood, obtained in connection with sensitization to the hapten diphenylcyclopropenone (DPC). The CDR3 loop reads CASSFREMDTGELFF. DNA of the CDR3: TGTGCCAGCAGCTTCCGGGAGATGGACACCGGGGAGCTGTTTTTT.